What follows are 29 T cell receptor beta chains derived from one specimen sequenced in a study of blood T cells in healthy people across ages. Primed by a sample-barcoded 5' primer and a J-beta primer mix, a second PCR proceeded for roughly 6 to 12 cycles. TCRdb passed the 5' RACE reads through MiXCR, listing each CDR3 protein once. The table shows 950,000 to 1,200,000 distinct CDR3 sequences, with less than 45% occurring only once. Source material: blood. The receptor set was obtained from a man younger than 35 in good health.

This clonotype was detected a few times. The chain joins TRBV20-1 to TRBJ2-1; D is uncertain. With 3 bases removed from V and 2 bases from J, the gap between germline ends came to 11 bases. CDR3 length equals 14 residues. Germline values: CDR1 DFQATT, CDR2 SNEGSKA (reference sequence). The CDR3 reads CSASVSSAYNEQFF. In DNA, the CDR3 is TGCAGTGCTAGCGTGTCTTCCGCCTACAATGAGCAGTTCTTC.

This chain connects TRBV12-3 or TRBV12-4 to TRBJ2-1, with D unresolved. The CDR3 length is 13 residues. V dropped 1 base and J dropped 9 bases, with 10 bases sitting between them. The chain's CDR3 is CASSLGFASEQFF. CDR3 in DNA: TGTGCCAGCAGTTTAGGTTTTGCGAGTGAGCAGTTCTTC.

This chain links TRBV27 with TRBJ1-1; TRBD1 might be the D (6 bases). V was shortened by 2 bases and J by 1 base, with 14 bases between the two germline ends. Germline CDR1 and CDR2: MNHEY and SMNVEV (reference sequence). This CDR3 spans 16 amino acids. As DNA, the CDR3 is TGTGCCAGCAGTTTAATACGGGCCAGGGGGAACACTGAAGCTTTCTTT. It specifies CASSLIRARGNTEAFF.

The chain uses TRBV6-2 or TRBV6-3 and TRBJ2-3, with 8 bases aligning to TRBD1. With V trimmed by 3 bases and J by 1 base, 3 bases remained unmatched. The CDR3 consists of 15 residues. Germline CDR1 MNHEY, CDR2 SVGEGT. CDR3: CASSYKGQGTDTQYF. For the CDR3, the DNA is TGTGCCAGCAGTTATAAGGGACAGGGCACAGATACGCAGTATTTT.

The V and J genes are TRBV4-1 and TRBJ2-7; 8 nucleotides agree with TRBD1. After removal of 1 base from V and 1 base from J, the junction contained 12 bases not matched to a gene. The CDR3 runs 18 residues. Germline V gene sequence: CDR1 MGHRA, CDR2 YSYEKL. CDR3 nucleotide sequence: TGCGCCAGCAGCCAAGTTCGGCTGGATACAGGGGGTTCCTACGAGCAGTACTTC. Translation: CASSQVRLDTGGSYEQYF.

This clonotype was found a few times. V gene TRBV18 combines with J gene TRBJ1-1, with 7 bases matching TRBD1. CDR1 KGHSH and CDR2 LQKENI come from the germline V gene. This CDR3 is 15 amino acids long. Trimming took 6 bases from V and 0 from J; bases not matched to a gene: 7. CDR3 nucleotides: TGTGCCAGCTCGCCTGAGGGGACAGTGAACACTGAAGCTTTCTTT. It specifies CASSPEGTVNTEAFF.

The genes are TRBV9 and TRBJ2-1; 8 bases line up with TRBD1. J was trimmed by 8 bases and V by 0 bases; bases with no gene match: 4. The germline V gene encodes CDR1 SGDLS and CDR2 YYNGEE. This CDR3 spans 14 amino acids. CDR3 in amino acids: CASSVVDRGHEQFF. In nucleotides, the CDR3 is TGTGCCAGCAGCGTAGTTGACAGGGGTCATGAGCAGTTCTTC.

The chain employs TRBV29-1 and TRBJ1-2; D call uncertain. Germline V gene data show CDR1 as SQVTM and CDR2 as ANQGSEA. V was cut by 0 bases and J by 1 base, with 6 bases left in between. CDR3 length: 13 amino acids. Here the CDR3 reads CSVEDGSNYGYTF. CDR3 DNA sequence: TGCAGCGTTGAAGACGGCAGTAACTATGGCTACACCTTC.

J is TRBJ2-7 and V is TRBV6-2 or TRBV6-3, with TRBD2 identical over 7 bases. CDR1 and CDR2 (germline): MNHEY, SVGEGT. Trimming cost V 2 bases and J 7 bases; bases outside gene matches: 11. This CDR3 is 15 amino acids long. CDR3 bases: TGTGCCAGCAGTTACGGGCCAGCGGGGTACAATGAGCAGTACTTC. Its protein is CASSYGPAGYNEQYF.

The V call is TRBV20-1, the J call TRBJ2-5; a weak D match, TRBD1 (5 bases). V gave up 5 bases and J gave up 4 bases, with 20 bases separating them. The CDR3 has 15 residues. Germline assignment: CDR1 DFQATT and CDR2 SNEGSKA (reference sequence). Here the CDR3 reads CSASQFDKQGETQYF. The CDR3 nucleotides read TGCAGTGCTTCCCAATTTGACAAGCAGGGAGAGACCCAGTACTTC.

This clonotype was picked up a small number of times. This chain links TRBV12-3 or TRBV12-4 with TRBJ1-4; 10 bases are shared with TRBD1. Trimming cost V 5 bases and J 0 bases; bases outside gene matches: 9. The CDR3 is made up of 18 amino acids. The chain's CDR3 is CASSPAGQGLTTNEKLFF. The CDR3 coding sequence is TGTGCCAGCAGTCCCGCGGGACAGGGGCTAACAACTAATGAAAAACTGTTTTTT.

This clonotype was picked up a small number of times. This chain uses TRBV29-1 with TRBJ2-1; 12 nucleotides align to TRBD1. Germline loops: CDR1 SQVTM, CDR2 ANQGSEA. V was clipped by 7 bases and J by 7 bases; unmatched bases: 5. This CDR3 contains 13 residues. As DNA, the CDR3 is TGCAGCGGAGAGGGACAGGGGGCGAATGAGCAGTTCTTC. This sequence encodes CSGEGQGANEQFF.

The CDR3: CASSLSGAVNSPLHF. As DNA, the CDR3 is TGTGCCAGCAGCCTGTCCGGGGCGGTTAATTCACCCCTCCACTTT. J is TRBJ1-6 and V is TRBV9, with a tentative D call TRBD1 (5 bases). The CDR3 consists of 15 residues. Germline V lookup: CDR1 SGDLS, CDR2 YYNGEE. Trimming pared 4 bases from V and 6 bases from J, leaving 14 bases between. Supplemented by reference TRBV9 and TRBJ1-6, the full variable domain reads DSGVTQTPKHLITATGQRVTLRCSPRSGDLSVYWYQQSLDQGLQFLIQYYNGEERAKGNILERFSAQQFPDLHSELNLSSLELGDSALYFCASSLSGAVNSPLHFGNGTRLTVT.

This rearrangement joins TRBV19 to TRBJ2-1, with 8 bases fitting TRBD1. The V segment lost 5 bases and the J segment 14 bases; nucleotides outside the gene matches: 14. The germline V gene encodes CDR1 LNHDA and CDR2 SQIVND (reference sequence). This CDR3 comprises 14 residues. Here the CDR3 DNA reads TGTGCCAGTAGTTCAGGTCCGGGACAGGCCAGAAAGTTCTTC. The encoded protein is CASSSGPGQARKFF. The variable domain in full, with the rest retrieved from reference TRBV19 and TRBJ2-1, is DGGITQSPKYLFRKEGQNVTLSCEQNLNHDAMYWYRQDPGQGLRLIYYSQIVNDFQKGDIAEGYSVSREKKESFPLTVTSAQKNPTAFYLCASSSGPGQARKFFGPGTRLTVL.

The sample holds a few counts of this clonotype. This chain uses TRBV5-1 with TRBJ2-1, with TRBD2 matching over 8 bases. V was clipped by 3 bases and J by 4 bases; unmatched bases: 12. The CDR3 runs to 17 residues. Germline CDR1 reads SGHRS; CDR2 reads YFSETQ. CDR3 sequence: CASSSRPGLEVYNEQFF. DNA of the CDR3: TGCGCCAGCAGCTCACGTCCGGGACTAGAGGTATACAATGAGCAGTTCTTC.

V gene TRBV6-5 combines with J gene TRBJ2-3; perhaps TRBD2 as D (7 bases). This CDR3 spans 13 amino acids. Germline loops: CDR1 MNHEY, CDR2 SVGAGI. The V and J ends lost 7 bases and 3 bases respectively, with 11 bases between them. CDR3 sequence: CASTGGRTDTQYF. The CDR3 DNA follows: TGTGCCAGCACGGGGGGCAGGACAGATACGCAGTATTTT.

This clonotype came up a few times. The chain carries TRBV12-3 or TRBV12-4 and TRBJ2-4; no firm D call. The CDR3 consists of 15 residues. Trimming removed 4 bases from V and 0 bases from J, with 10 bases in between. In nucleotides, the CDR3 is TGTGCCAGCAGTTATGACCTCGTAGCCAAAAACATTCAGTACTTC. Its translation is CASSYDLVAKNIQYF.

This rearrangement joins TRBV20-1 to TRBJ2-2, with 9 positions matching TRBD1. The CDR3 has 14 residues. V shed 5 bases and J 6 bases; nucleotides not matched to a gene: 7. Germline V lookup: CDR1 DFQATT, CDR2 SNEGSKA (reference sequence). This CDR3 is CSALGQGVAGELFF. The CDR3 coding sequence is TGCAGTGCTTTGGGACAGGGTGTTGCCGGGGAGCTGTTTTTT.

V gene TRBV20-1 combines with J gene TRBJ2-3, with 8 bases matching TRBD2. The CDR3 loop spans 15 amino acids. Germline V gives CDR1 DFQATT, CDR2 SNEGSKA (reference sequence). With V trimmed by 5 bases and J by 5 bases, 12 bases remained unmatched. CDR3 nucleotides: TGCAGTGCTCTTTCTGGCGGGGGGACCAAAGATACGCAGTATTTT. Protein sequence: CSALSGGGTKDTQYF.

This chain links TRBV12-3 or TRBV12-4 with TRBJ2-5; 8 bases map to TRBD2. The J call may not be correct, given that the DNA end is closer to TRBJ2-7. The CDR3 runs to 14 residues. In nucleotides, the CDR3 is TGTGCCAGCAGTTTCGGCGGGGGGATCAACGAGCAGTACTTC. This encodes CASSFGGGINEQYF.

The CDR3 spells CASSKQGKSNTGELFF. CDR3 nucleotide sequence: TGTGCCAGCAGCAAACAGGGGAAATCGAACACCGGGGAGCTGTTTTTT. V gene TRBV6-1 combines with J gene TRBJ2-2, with TRBD1 identical over 7 bases. Losses at the gene ends were 6 bases for V and 0 bases for J; bases not matched to a gene: 7. The CDR3 runs 16 residues. Germline loops: CDR1 MNHNS, CDR2 SASEGT.

V and J are TRBV6-2 or TRBV6-3 and TRBJ2-1, with 7 bases lining up with TRBD2. Losses at the gene ends were 11 bases for V and 5 bases for J; bases not matched to a gene: 9. Germline assignment: CDR1 MNHEY and CDR2 SVGEGT. The CDR3 runs to 13 residues. CDR3 DNA sequence: TGTGCCGCCCGGGGCGGGGGAGACAATGAGCAGTTCTTC. Translated: CAARGGGDNEQFF.

This clonotype was found a few times. The chain recombines TRBV27 with TRBJ2-1, with D possibly being TRBD1 (5 bases). Germline V gives CDR1 MNHEY, CDR2 SMNVEV (reference sequence). V was cut by 5 bases and J by 7 bases, with 12 bases left in between. The CDR3 runs 13 residues. This chain's CDR3 is CASSDSPGNEQFF. The DNA for the CDR3 is TGTGCCAGCAGTGACAGCCCAGGGAATGAGCAGTTCTTC.

As concerns this clonotype: Possible read error: a much larger clone is one base away. The rearrangement uses TRBV12-3 or TRBV12-4 and TRBJ1-6, with D maybe TRBD1 (5 bases). The CDR3 has 15 residues. CDR3 region: CAGSLRGSYNSPLHF. The CDR3 bases are TGTGCCGGCAGTTTGAGGGGCTCCTATAATTCACCCCTCCACTTT.

This clonotype was seen a handful of times. The CDR3 region is CSARGPIGEQFF. The CDR3 DNA reads TGCAGTGCTAGGGGGCCGATTGGTGAGCAGTTCTTC. The rearrangement uses TRBV20-1 and TRBJ2-1; D is perhaps TRBD1 (5 bases). Between the trimmed V and J ends, which lost 3 bases and 9 bases, there was a span of 12 bases. CDR1 and CDR2 from the germline V gene are DFQATT and SNEGSKA (reference sequence). The CDR3 is 12 amino acids.

V usage is TRBV7-2 and J usage is TRBJ1-2; a possible D gene is TRBD1 (5 bases). Germline loops: CDR1 SGHTA, CDR2 FQGNSA. The V end was cut by 2 bases, the J end by 0 bases, with 13 bases between. There are 16 residues in the CDR3. The CDR3 is CASSLPGTAANYGYTF. The CDR3 DNA follows: TGTGCCAGCAGCTTACCCGGGACGGCTGCTAACTATGGCTACACCTTC.

This clonotype has more than one count but fewer than ten. The chain is built from TRBV4-3 and TRBJ1-2; the D gene is possibly TRBD1 (6 bases). The germline CDR1 and CDR2 sequences are LGHNA and YSLEER. The CDR3 runs to 16 residues. The V gene lost 0 bases and the J gene lost 1 base, with 12 bases spanning the gap. CDR3 loop: CASSQDLAGDNYGYTF. The CDR3 DNA follows: TGCGCCAGCAGCCAAGATCTGGCAGGGGATAACTATGGCTACACCTTC.

The chain joins TRBV20-1 to TRBJ1-6, with D possibly being TRBD1 (5 bases). V lost 1 base and J 10 bases, leaving 17 bases between the germline ends. The CDR3 consists of 15 residues. Per germline, CDR1 DFQATT and CDR2 SNEGSKA (reference sequence). The CDR3 DNA follows: TGCAGTGCTAGAGTCCCAGGGAATAGAGGATCACCCCTCCACTTT. Translated, it gives CSARVPGNRGSPLHF.

This clonotype was seen more than once but under ten times. The rearrangement uses TRBV4-1 and TRBJ1-4; D is ambiguous. This CDR3 is built from 16 residues. V shed 0 bases and J shed 2 bases, with 10 bases lying between them. CDR1 is MGHRA, CDR2 YSYEKL, per germline. For the CDR3, the DNA is TGCGCCAGCAGCCAAGATCCGGGGAGGACTAATGAAAAACTGTTTTTT. This sequence encodes CASSQDPGRTNEKLFF.